These 26 T cell receptor beta chains were sequenced from one sample in a study of blood T cells in healthy people across ages. Through a sample-barcoded 5' primer and a J-beta primer mix, a second PCR was run for about 6 to 11 cycles. TCRdb fed the 5' RACE reads into MiXCR, producing one record per CDR3 protein. This sample yields hundreds of thousands of distinct CDR3 sequences, of which approximately 30% are seen a single time; about 15% belongs to the top ten. The sequenced sample consisted of blood. These receptors were collected from a woman older than 75 in good health.

In its sample, this clonotype was seen a few times. At one end the junction does not follow the germline gene, possibly because of a read error. The chain recombines TRBV2 with TRBJ2-7, with D possibly matching TRBD1 (5 bases). CDR3 length: 11 amino acids. Germline-derived CDR1 and CDR2 are SNHLY and FYNNEI. The CDR3 DNA reads as TGTGCCAGCAGGGGGCGGTACGAGCGGTACTTC. Its translation: CASRGRYERYF.

A word on this clonotype: A much larger clonotype is one base distant, so this may be a read error. The chain couples TRBV12-3 or TRBV12-4 to TRBJ2-7; maybe TRBD2 (6 bases). Trimming removed 2 bases at V and 0 bases at J, with 14 bases between. The CDR3 has 16 residues. The CDR3 bases are TGTGCCAGCAGTTTAAGACTAGTGGGTTTCTCCTACGAGCAGTACTTC. It translates to CASSLRLVGFSYEQYF.

The chain has TRBV5-1 and TRBJ1-2; tentative D call: TRBD1 (5 bases). Germline V gene data show CDR1 as SGHRS and CDR2 as YFSETQ. The CDR3 has 15 amino acids. The V gene lost 0 bases and the J gene lost 4 bases, with 13 bases spanning the gap. The CDR3 region is CASSLVGEISYGYTF. In nucleotides, the CDR3 is TGCGCCAGCAGCTTGGTGGGGGAGATAAGCTATGGCTACACCTTC.

This chain links TRBV7-2 with TRBJ2-5; D not resolved. The end of the DNA aligns better with TRBJ2-7, so the J call may be wrong. From germline, CDR1 is SGHTA and CDR2 FQGNSA. The CDR3 runs to 13 residues. The chain's CDR3 is CASSADAFYEQYF. In nucleotides, the CDR3 is TGTGCCAGCAGCGCCGACGCGTTTTACGAGCAGTACTTC.

Remarks on this clonotype: A clone one base away is much larger, so this may be a read error. The chain joins TRBV9 to TRBJ2-7, with D perhaps TRBD2 (6 bases). The J call may not be correct, given that the DNA end is closer to TRBJ2-5. The germline V gene has CDR1 SGDLS and CDR2 YYNGEE. The CDR3 runs 15 residues. DNA for the CDR3: TGTGCCGGCAGCGTAGTCGGGGGTCCACAAGAGACCCAGTACTTC. Encoded protein: CAGSVVGGPQETQYF.

Ten or more counts support this clonotype. This CDR3 reads CASSFQGSFSYEQYF. The CDR3 DNA reads as TGTGCCAGCAGCTTCCAAGGAAGTTTCTCCTACGAGCAGTACTTC. The genes are TRBV7-2 and TRBJ2-7; D is uncertain. Germline V CDR1 and CDR2: SGHTA, FQGNSA. The CDR3 extends over 15 amino acids. Trimming left V 3 bases short and J 0 bases short, with 12 bases between.

This clonotype was recorded a few times. As DNA, the CDR3 is TGTGCCAGCAGCGGACAGGGGTGGGGCACTGAAGCTTTCTTT. It translates to CASSGQGWGTEAFF. The rearrangement joins TRBV9 to TRBJ1-1, with TRBD1 matching 8 bases. The CDR3 runs to 14 residues. The trim removed 3 bases at V and 4 bases at J, leaving 5 bases unmatched. Germline CDR1 is SGDLS and CDR2 is YYNGEE.

On this clonotype itself: Being one base from a much bigger clone, this may be a read error. The J gene is TRBJ2-6, the V gene TRBV15, with TRBD1 matching 8 bases. The CDR3 runs to 17 residues. Germline V CDR1 and CDR2: LNHNV, YYDKDF (reference sequence). In DNA, the CDR3 is TGTGCCACCAGTGGACAGGGATATAGCTCTGGGGCCAACGTCCGGACTTTC. Protein sequence: CATSGQGYSSGANVRTF.

The rearrangement joins TRBV7-2 to TRBJ1-2, with D unclear. This CDR3 spans 12 amino acids. V lost 1 base, J lost 5 bases, and 5 bases lay in between. In germline, CDR1 is SGHTA, CDR2 FQGNSA. The CDR3 loop is CASSLVMYGYTF. The CDR3 DNA reads TGTGCCAGCAGCTTAGTAATGTATGGCTACACCTTC.

The V call is TRBV20-1, the J call TRBJ2-4; no clear D gene. This CDR3 region has 14 residues. V lost 3 bases and J lost 7, with 16 bases in between. CDR1 and CDR2 (germline): DFQATT, SNEGSKA (reference sequence). The chain's CDR3 is CSARKSRSSNIQYF. CDR3 nucleotide sequence: TGCAGTGCTAGGAAATCCAGATCCTCGAACATTCAGTACTTC.

This clonotype showed up many times. The chain links TRBV6-2 or TRBV6-3 to TRBJ2-1, with D possibly TRBD2 on 6 matching bases. The CDR3 is made up of 13 amino acids. V was pared by 2 bases and J by 6 bases, with 8 bases between. Germline loops: CDR1 MNHEY, CDR2 SVGEGT. DNA of the CDR3: TGTGCCAGCAGTTACGGGGGGACCAATGAGCAGTTCTTC. Amino acid sequence: CASSYGGTNEQFF.

In DNA, the CDR3 is TGCAGTGCTACTGAGCGCTACGAGCAGTACTTC. This encodes CSATERYEQYF. This chain joins TRBV20-1 and TRBJ2-7; D is undetermined. CDR1 and CDR2 (germline): DFQATT, SNEGSKA (reference sequence). The V end lost 4 bases, the J end lost 3 bases, and 7 bases lay between the germline ends. The CDR3 has 11 amino acids.

Concerning this clonotype: A much larger clone differs by one base, so this may be a read error. V gene TRBV6-1 combines with J gene TRBJ2-4; the D gene is possibly TRBD1 (6 bases). The J call is doubtful: the DNA matches TRBJ2-7 better. Germline assignment: CDR1 MNHNS and CDR2 SASEGT. This CDR3 contains 13 residues. The CDR3 loop is CASLKQGGGEQYF. The CDR3 DNA is TGTGCCAGCCTGAAACAGGGCGGCGGCGAGCAGTACTTC.

This clonotype was seen at least ten times. Here the CDR3 reads CASSLRVTSGALSTDTQYF. For the CDR3, the DNA is TGTGCCAGCAGCTTAAGGGTGACTAGCGGAGCATTGAGCACAGATACGCAGTATTTT. The V call is TRBV7-3, the J call TRBJ2-3; 9 nucleotides match TRBD2. J lost 0 bases, V lost 1 base, and 11 bases had no gene match. Germline-derived CDR1 and CDR2 are SGHTA and FQGTGA. The CDR3 is 19 amino acids.

This chain links TRBV9 with TRBJ1-1; a possible D gene is TRBD1 (6 bases). The CDR3 length is 15 residues. Germline loops: CDR1 SGDLS, CDR2 YYNGEE. The V end lost 3 bases, the J end lost 3 bases, and 15 bases lay between the germline ends. CDR3 sequence: CASSEGEGGYTEAFF. The CDR3 nucleotides read TGTGCCAGCAGCGAGGGCGAAGGGGGTTACACTGAAGCTTTCTTT.

This clonotype was counted many times. The chain recombines TRBV20-1 with TRBJ1-3; the D is unclear. The V gene's germline CDR1 is DFQATT and CDR2 SNEGSKA (reference sequence). This CDR3 comprises 13 residues. Trimming took off 4 bases at V and 0 bases at J, with 7 bases between the two ends. CDR3 region: CSATYGSGNTIYF. The CDR3, as DNA: TGCAGTGCTACGTACGGCTCTGGAAACACCATATATTTT.

As to this clonotype: A read error is possible here, since a much larger clone lies one base away. The rearrangement joins TRBV6-5 to TRBJ2-7; the D gene is possibly TRBD1 (5 bases). The V gene's germline CDR1 is MNHEY and CDR2 SVGAGI. Trimming removed 10 bases from V and 7 bases from J, with 17 bases in between. The CDR3 runs to 12 residues. The CDR3 DNA reads TGTGCCAACCTGGGGCAGCGAAATGAGCAGTACTTC. Translated, it gives CANLGQRNEQYF.

Ten or more counts support this clonotype. The gene calls are TRBV7-9 and TRBJ1-4, with 9 nucleotides matching TRBD1. The CDR3 spans 16 residues. V dropped 5 bases and J dropped 8; count of bases not matched to a gene: 12. Looked up from germline, CDR1 is SEHNR and CDR2 is FQNEAQ (reference sequence). DNA for the CDR3: TGTGCCAGCAGCCAAACAGGGGGCGCGAGTCGCGAAAAACTGTTTTTT. Translated: CASSQTGGASREKLFF.

This clonotype has ten or more counts. The chain has TRBV12-3 or TRBV12-4 and TRBJ2-1; 7 bases map to TRBD2. The CDR3 is 15 amino acids. V lost 2 bases and J lost 7; bases outside the gene matches: 8. The DNA for the CDR3 is TGTGCCAGCAGTTTAATGGGGAGGGCGGATAATGAGCAGTTCTTC. Its translation is CASSLMGRADNEQFF.

The V and J genes are TRBV30 and TRBJ1-2, with D hard to call. The CDR3 is made up of 11 amino acids. Germline CDR1 and CDR2: GTSNPN and SVGIG (reference sequence). V lost 5 bases, J lost 6 bases, and 10 bases lay in between. DNA of the CDR3: TGTGCCTGGGGACTGTGGGATGGCTACACCTTC. Translated, it gives CAWGLWDGYTF.

This clonotype was counted at least ten times. This chain uses TRBV7-2 with TRBJ2-1; no clear D gene. Looked up from germline, CDR1 is SGHTA and CDR2 is FQGNSA. The CDR3 totals 16 residues. V lost 1 base, J lost 2 bases, and 12 bases lay in between. CDR3 sequence: CASSLEVSVPYNEQFF. As DNA, the CDR3 is TGTGCCAGCAGCTTAGAGGTCAGTGTTCCCTACAATGAGCAGTTCTTC.

This clonotype was recorded many times. The chain uses TRBV6-1 and TRBJ2-2; D is ambiguous. The V end was cut by 3 bases, the J end by 8 bases, with 13 bases between. The CDR3 loop spans 14 amino acids. Germline V gives CDR1 MNHNS, CDR2 SASEGT. The CDR3 reads CASSDDLFGGELFF. The CDR3 region has the DNA TGTGCCAGCAGTGACGATCTTTTCGGGGGGGAGCTGTTTTTT.

Comments on this clonotype: Just one base apart from a much larger clone, this may be a read error. The chain is built from TRBV23-1 and TRBJ2-5; tentatively, D is TRBD1 or TRBD2 (6 bases each). TRBJ2-7 matches the DNA end more closely, so the J call is doubtful. TRBV23-1 is flagged as an ORF with uncertain function. The CDR3 has 17 residues. CDR3 amino acids: CASSQPTREGGTCEQYF. CDR3 in DNA: TGCGCCAGCAGTCAACCAACTCGTGAAGGGGGGACCTGCGAGCAGTACTTC.

Ten or more counts support this clonotype. This sequence joins TRBV20-1 and TRBJ1-1, with 9 nucleotides matching TRBD1. The ends lost 3 bases at V and 2 bases at J; junction bases unmatched: 13. The CDR3 is made up of 17 amino acids. The germline CDR1 and CDR2 sequences are DFQATT and SNEGSKA (reference sequence). The CDR3 coding sequence is TGCAGTGCTAGTAGTTCGAACCTGGACAGGGGAAACACTGAAGCTTTCTTT. Protein sequence: CSASSSNLDRGNTEAFF.

About this clonotype: A single base separates this from a much larger clone, so it may be a read error. The genes are TRBV18 and TRBJ2-7; a possible D gene is TRBD2 (6 bases). With 2 bases removed from V and 7 bases from J, the gap between germline ends came to 18 bases. This CDR3 region has 15 residues. Germline V gene sequence: CDR1 KGHSH, CDR2 LQKENI. This CDR3 reads CASSPDGGVYNEQYF. In DNA, the CDR3 is TGTGCCAGCTCACCAGACGGCGGGGTATACAATGAGCAGTACTTC.

There are many counts of this clonotype. In nucleotides, the CDR3 is TGTGCCAGCAGCCAAGATAGGCTTAGCGGGGCGTACAATGAGCAGTTCTTC. Residues: CASSQDRLSGAYNEQFF. J is TRBJ2-1 and V is TRBV4-2; 8 nucleotides align to TRBD2. V lost 0 bases, J lost 4 bases, and 8 bases stayed unmatched. Germline CDR1 and CDR2: LGHNA and YNFKEQ. The CDR3 spans 17 residues.